This T cell receptor (beta chain) came from a study of blood T cell repertoires in COVID-19. For the study at large: The United States, Italy and Spain were the sources of the acute and convalescent COVID-19 samples.

Trimming cost V 0 bases and J 1 base, with 7 bases left between them. The CDR3 is made up of 15 amino acids. Germline V gene data show CDR1 as LNHNV and CDR2 as YYDKDF (reference sequence). Generated by immunoSEQ multiplex PCR, the TCRdb table keeps only in-frame clones and is missing some. This sample has 200,000 to 250,000 clones; around 88% occur once, and the top ten carry 3% to 3.5%. The TCR comes from a woman between 25 and 40 years old who had recovered from COVID-19. The chain carries TRBV15 and TRBJ2-1, with D tentatively TRBD2 (6 bases). The sample taken for sequencing was peripheral blood. The CDR3 here is CATSRERGSYNEQFF. CDR3 coding DNA: TGTGCCACCAGCAGAGAGCGGGGTTCCTACAATGAGCAGTTCTTC.